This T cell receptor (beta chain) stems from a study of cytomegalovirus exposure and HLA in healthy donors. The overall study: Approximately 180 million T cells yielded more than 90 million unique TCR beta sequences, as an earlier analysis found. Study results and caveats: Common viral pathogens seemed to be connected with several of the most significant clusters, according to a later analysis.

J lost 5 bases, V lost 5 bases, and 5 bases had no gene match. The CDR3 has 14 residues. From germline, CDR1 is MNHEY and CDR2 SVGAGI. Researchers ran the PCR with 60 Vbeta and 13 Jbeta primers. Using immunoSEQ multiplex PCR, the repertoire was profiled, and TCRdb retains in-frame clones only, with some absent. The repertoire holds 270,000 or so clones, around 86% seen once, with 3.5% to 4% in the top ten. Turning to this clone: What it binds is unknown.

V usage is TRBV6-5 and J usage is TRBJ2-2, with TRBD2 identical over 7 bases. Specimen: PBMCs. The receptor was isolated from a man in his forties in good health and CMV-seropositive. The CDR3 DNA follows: TGTGCCAGCAGTGGGGAGGGGTGGACCGGGGAGCTGTTTTTT. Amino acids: CASSGEGWTGELFF.